These 15 T cell receptor beta chains came from one sample sequenced in a study of T cell clones after liver transplantation. Some clones are missing from TCRdb's copy, which holds only in-frame ones; the method was immunoSEQ multiplex PCR. The sample records about 51,000 clones, approximately 71% being singletons. Specimen: CD4+ T cells from blood, collected around 54 months after liver transplant. The receptors come from a human patient who received a liver transplant. Some T cells may originate from the graft donor.

In its sample, this clone was seen a few times. The gene calls are TRBV9 and TRBJ1-1; 10 bases align to TRBD1. Germline CDR1 and CDR2: SGDLS and YYNGEE. The CDR3 is made up of 16 amino acids. Germline trimming cut 2 bases from V and 6 bases from J; bases unmatched to any gene: 10. DNA of the CDR3: TGTGCCAGCAGCGTCCGGGACAGGGGAGGATTGGCTGAAGCTTTCTTT. This sequence encodes CASSVRDRGGLAEAFF.

This clone was picked up one time. J is TRBJ2-2 and V is TRBV25-1; D might be TRBD2 (5 bases). The V end was cut by 4 bases, the J end by 1 base, with 13 bases between. CDR1 and CDR2 from the germline V gene are MGHDK and SYGVNS. This CDR3 has 16 residues. CDR3 nucleotides: TGTGCCAGCAGTGCCACCCTAAGCGGGAACACCGGGGAGCTGTTTTTT. This codes for CASSATLSGNTGELFF.

The CDR3 region is CASNGGRDEKLFF. CDR3 in DNA: TGTGCCAGCAACGGGGGAAGAGATGAAAAACTGTTTTTT. The chain recombines TRBV28 with TRBJ1-4; D is perhaps TRBD1 (5 bases). The germline V and J ends were trimmed by 7 bases and 6 bases, with 12 bases remaining between them. Germline V lookup: CDR1 MDHEN, CDR2 SYDVKM. The CDR3 has 13 residues. The full variable domain, in which reference TRBV28 and TRBJ1-4 provide the parts outside the CDR3, is DVKVTQSSRYLVKRTGEKVFLECVQDMDHENMFWYRQDPGLGLRLIYFSYDVKMKEKGDIPEGYSVSREKKERFSLILESASTNQTSMYLCASNGGRDEKLFFGSGTQLSVL.

The chain recombines TRBV7-8 with TRBJ1-2, with 9 nucleotides matching TRBD1. J gave up 4 bases and V 4 bases, and 7 bases lay outside the gene matches. The CDR3 length is 15 residues. Germline CDR1 is SGHVS and CDR2 is FQNEAQ. CDR3 region: CASSSEGQGFYGYTF. Written as DNA, the CDR3 is TGTGCCAGCAGCTCTGAAGGACAGGGGTTCTATGGCTACACCTTC.

This CDR3 reads CASSPGTGNEKLFF. CDR3 DNA sequence: TGTGCCAGCAGTCCCGGGACAGGGAATGAAAAACTGTTTTTT. J is TRBJ1-4 and V is TRBV7-2; 9 positions match TRBD1. The V and J ends lost 6 bases and 5 bases, in that order; junction bases with no gene match: 4. The CDR3 is made up of 14 amino acids. Looked up from germline, CDR1 is SGHTA and CDR2 is FQGNSA.

The chain couples TRBV10-2 to TRBJ1-1, with D uncertain. Germline V gives CDR1 WSHSY, CDR2 SAAADI. V lost 4 bases, J lost 5 bases, and 8 bases lay in between. The length of the CDR3 is 12 residues. CDR3 residues: CASSARRTEAFF. CDR3 bases: TGCGCCAGCAGTGCCAGGAGGACTGAAGCTTTCTTT.

V and J are TRBV6-1 and TRBJ2-7; perhaps TRBD2 as D (6 bases). V shed 0 bases and J shed 2 bases, with 8 bases lying between them. CDR3 size: 14 residues. In germline, CDR1 is MNHNS, CDR2 SASEGT. In nucleotides, the CDR3 is TGTGCCAGCAGTGAAGCGGGAGGCACCTACGAGCAGTACTTC. This encodes CASSEAGGTYEQYF.

The gene calls are TRBV7-2 and TRBJ2-7; no reliable D call. Germline CDR1 is SGHTA and CDR2 is FQGNSA. The CDR3 consists of 13 residues. With 3 bases removed from V and 5 bases from J, the gap between germline ends came to 11 bases. The CDR3 reads CASSFRPTDEQYF. The DNA of the CDR3 is TGTGCCAGCAGCTTCCGACCCACGGACGAGCAGTACTTC.

This clone ranks as medium-sized. J is TRBJ1-6 and V is TRBV2; tentatively, D is TRBD1 (5 bases). The CDR3 covers 15 residues. Germline-derived CDR1 and CDR2 are SNHLY and FYNNEI. The ends were cut back, 2 bases at V and 6 bases at J, with 11 bases in the middle. CDR3: CASSELGLLNSPLHF. CDR3 nucleotide sequence: TGTGCCAGCAGTGAACTGGGGCTCCTTAATTCACCCCTCCACTTT.

The chain uses TRBV25-1 and TRBJ2-7; D possibly uses TRBD1 or TRBD2 (5 bases each). The germline V and J ends were trimmed by 8 bases and 3 bases, with 11 bases remaining between them. The CDR3 is 12 amino acids. Germline values: CDR1 MGHDK, CDR2 SYGVNS. CDR3 in DNA: TGTGCCAGCCGTGGGGGTGGCTACGAGCAGTACTTC. Translation: CASRGGGYEQYF.

This chain uses TRBV5-3 with TRBJ2-7; 9 bases match TRBD1. TRBV5-3 is an ORF, with its function uncertain. The CDR3 consists of 15 residues. V dropped 3 bases and J dropped 5; count of bases not matched to a gene: 9. CDR3 bases: TGTGCCAGAAGCTCCGCCGGGGACAGGGTAGACGAGCAGTACTTC. It encodes CARSSAGDRVDEQYF.

This chain connects TRBV7-2 to TRBJ1-5; perhaps TRBD1 as D (6 bases). The V end lost 5 bases, the J end lost 4 bases, and 18 bases lay between the germline ends. The CDR3 length is 16 residues. The germline V gene has CDR1 SGHTA and CDR2 FQGNSA. CDR3 sequence: CASSREGGWSNQPQHF. The CDR3 DNA follows: TGTGCCAGCAGCCGTGAAGGGGGATGGTCAAATCAGCCCCAGCATTTT.

With regard to this clone: One end of the junction is discordant with germline, which a read error may explain. This chain connects TRBV7-7 to TRBJ2-1, with 11 nucleotides matching TRBD1. This CDR3 is built from 15 residues. Germline V gene data show CDR1 as SSHAT and CDR2 as FNYEAQ (reference sequence). The CDR3 coding sequence is TGTGCTAGCAGCCCGGGACAGGGGGGGCACAATGAGCAGTTCTTC. This encodes CASSPGQGGHNEQFF.

This rearrangement joins TRBV18 to TRBJ1-3; no clear D. The CDR3 contains 13 residues. The V gene lost 3 bases and the J gene lost 5 bases, with 8 bases spanning the gap. Germline-derived CDR1 and CDR2 are KGHSH and LQKENI. CDR3 in amino acids: CASSPPTRNTIYF. CDR3 DNA: TGTGCCAGCTCACCCCCGACCCGAAACACCATATATTTT.

The chain carries TRBV28 and TRBJ2-5; possible D gene TRBD1, 6 bases. The CDR3 sequence is 16 residues long. Germline CDR1 and CDR2: MDHEN and SYDVKM. The V end lost 1 base, the J end lost 0 bases, and 12 bases lay between the germline ends. CDR3: CASSLLAGAYQETQYF. The CDR3 DNA reads as TGTGCCAGCAGTTTATTGGCAGGGGCGTACCAAGAGACCCAGTACTTC.